Reported below is one T cell receptor beta chain. What it binds is unknown. These data originate in a study of cytomegalovirus exposure and HLA in healthy donors. As for the study in general: Out of approximately 170 million T cells, an earlier analysis found around 110 million unique TCR beta sequences in total. Regarding the study as a whole: For presence/absence analyses, sequencing depth was assumed to be roughly uniform across donors.

With 60 Vbeta and 13 Jbeta primers, the PCR was carried out. Generated by immunoSEQ multiplex PCR, the TCRdb table keeps only in-frame clones and is missing some. The table has roughly 180,000 clones, 85% seen once. This receptor was taken from a boy between 2 and 10 years old in good health and CMV-seronegative. The sample comprised PBMCs.

CDR3 sequence (DNA): TGTGCCAGCAGTCAGGTGCGAGCCAATTCACCCCTCCACTTT. This translates into CASSQVRANSPLHF. The chain combines TRBV27 with TRBJ1-6; D remains ambiguous. This CDR3 has 14 amino acids. V gave up 5 bases and J gave up 7 bases, with 12 bases separating them. Looked up from germline, CDR1 is MNHEY and CDR2 is SMNVEV (reference sequence).